One sample yielded the 18 T cell receptor beta chains listed below, sequenced in a study of regulatory T cells in long-lasting Graves disease. Arm-PCR of CDR3 regions and iRepertoire HTBI primers were used to build TCR beta libraries. Via MiXCR, TCRdb re-called the multiplex PCR reads, giving one row per CDR3 protein. The sample consists of more than 350,000 distinct CDR3 sequences, approximately 15% of them appearing once. As for time point: newly diagnosed GD, antithyroid drugs for less than 3 months. RNA from PBMCs was the source of the TCR library. This sample also appeared in a second study, on T cells in Graves' hyperthyroidism and ophthalmopathy.

The sample consisted of peripheral blood mononuclear cells (PBMCs), taken at new diagnosis, from a patient treated with antithyroid drugs. The receptors derive from a young woman with Graves disease.

This clonotype was found a few times. The chain has TRBV6-1 and TRBJ2-7; 13 bases line up with TRBD2. Germline CDR1 is MNHNS and CDR2 is SASEGT. This CDR3 contains 19 residues. V dropped 6 bases and J dropped 5; count of bases not matched to a gene: 19. CDR3 loop: CASRGWAGTSGIPMNEQYF. In nucleotides, the CDR3 is TGTGCCAGCAGGGGATGGGCGGGGACTAGCGGGATCCCAATGAACGAGCAGTACTTC.

This clonotype was seen at least ten times. The chain links TRBV7-9 to TRBJ2-7; 13 nucleotides match TRBD2. V shed 5 bases and J 4 bases; nucleotides not matched to a gene: 5. CDR3 length: 15 amino acids. CDR1 and CDR2 from the germline V gene are SEHNR and FQNEAQ (reference sequence). DNA of the CDR3: TGTGCCAGCAGCCCCGGACTAGCGGGAGTGTACGAGCAGTACTTC. This encodes CASSPGLAGVYEQYF.

This clonotype was seen repeatedly, ten times or more. The chain recombines TRBV7-8 with TRBJ2-3; D is undetermined. Trimming removed 0 bases from V and 4 bases from J, with 11 bases in between. The CDR3 covers 15 residues. Germline-derived CDR1 and CDR2 are SGHVS and FQNEAQ. The chain's CDR3 is CASSLARARADTQYF. Here the CDR3 DNA reads TGTGCCAGCAGCTTAGCACGGGCTCGGGCAGATACGCAGTATTTT.

This clonotype has at least ten counts. The chain links TRBV10-3 to TRBJ2-3, with 14 bases that match TRBD2. This CDR3 is built from 17 residues. V lost 5 bases and J lost 0; bases outside the gene matches: 4. Per germline, CDR1 ENHRY and CDR2 SYGVKD. The CDR3 reads CAISSTSGRASTDTQYF. CDR3 nucleotides: TGTGCCATCAGTTCGACTAGCGGGAGGGCAAGCACAGATACGCAGTATTTT.

This clonotype was counted ten times or more. The chain recombines TRBV6-1 with TRBJ2-3, with 9 bases fitting TRBD2. The CDR3 has 20 amino acids. Per germline, CDR1 MNHNS and CDR2 SASEGT. V gave up 6 bases and J gave up 3 bases; unmatched junction bases: 22. In DNA, the CDR3 is TGTGCCAGCAGCCCCGACAGGAGTCCTTTGCGGGAGGGCCGTACAGATACGCAGTATTTT. Amino acids: CASSPDRSPLREGRTDTQYF.

This clonotype was counted ten times or more. This sequence joins TRBV24-1 and TRBJ2-1; 8 bases align to TRBD2. The CDR3 has 16 residues. Germline loops: CDR1 KGHDR, CDR2 SFDVKD. Germline trimming cut 7 bases from V and 1 base from J; bases unmatched to any gene: 8. CDR3 loop: CATSGREALSYNEQFF. The DNA for the CDR3 is TGTGCCACCAGCGGGCGGGAGGCCCTATCCTACAATGAGCAGTTCTTC.

In this sample, this clonotype turned up many times. The chain employs TRBV3-1 and TRBJ2-5; D gene uncertain. Germline V gene data show CDR1 as LGHDT and CDR2 as YNNKEL (reference sequence). Trimming took off 1 base at V and 4 bases at J, with 7 bases between the two ends. CDR3 length equals 13 residues. The CDR3 coding sequence is TGTGCCAGCAGCCAAGGGTCCAGAGAGACCCAGTACTTC. Protein product: CASSQGSRETQYF.

This clonotype was detected a few times. V usage is TRBV3-1 and J usage is TRBJ1-2, with D unresolved. The V end lost 0 bases, the J end lost 6 bases, and 14 bases lay between the germline ends. Per the germline V gene, CDR1 is LGHDT and CDR2 is YNNKEL (reference sequence). The CDR3 spans 15 residues. The chain's CDR3 is CASSQEGRTPHGYTF. CDR3 coding DNA: TGTGCCAGCAGCCAAGAAGGCAGGACCCCTCATGGCTACACCTTC.

This clonotype was picked up many times. This chain connects TRBV18 to TRBJ1-1; a weak D match, TRBD1 (5 bases). Germline V lookup: CDR1 KGHSH, CDR2 LQKENI. Trimming pared 2 bases from V and 0 bases from J, leaving 7 bases between. The CDR3 loop spans 14 amino acids. DNA for the CDR3: TGTGCCAGCTCACCATCGACAGTGAACACTGAAGCTTTCTTT. Its protein product is CASSPSTVNTEAFF.

This clonotype was seen ten or more times. J is TRBJ2-5 and V is TRBV28, with a weak D call TRBD2 (5 bases). V lost 4 bases, J lost 5 bases, and 14 bases lay in between. The CDR3 loop spans 14 amino acids. Germline-derived CDR1 and CDR2 are MDHEN and SYDVKM. The CDR3: CASSSPRVRETQYF. In DNA form, the CDR3 reads TGTGCCAGCAGTTCTCCGCGGGTCCGGGAGACCCAGTACTTC.

The V gene is TRBV19, the J gene TRBJ1-3; no clear D. Trimming took 6 bases from V and 4 from J, leaving 16 bases between them. The CDR3 length is 15 residues. Germline V gene data show CDR1 as LNHDA and CDR2 as SQIVND (reference sequence). CDR3 region: CASSPPGVGGNTIYF. The DNA for the CDR3 is TGTGCCAGTAGCCCACCCGGGGTTGGGGGAAACACCATATATTTT.

In its sample, this clonotype was seen a few times. This may be a read error: a much more frequent sequence differs by one nucleotide. This sequence joins TRBV2 and TRBJ1-5, with D unresolved. The V end lost 7 bases, the J end lost 0 bases, and 13 bases lay between the germline ends. Germline-derived CDR1 and CDR2 are SNHLY and FYNNEI. The CDR3 spans 15 residues. CDR3 bases: TGTGCCAGCACCCCCACTCAGAATAGCAATCAGCCCCAGCATTTT. This translates into CASTPTQNSNQPQHF.

This clonotype appeared a few times. The chain joins TRBV5-1 to TRBJ2-2; 7 bases align to TRBD2. Germline V CDR1 and CDR2: SGHRS, YFSETQ. The V gene end was trimmed by 4 bases and the J gene end by 4 bases; junction bases not matched to a gene: 16. The CDR3 covers 18 residues. CDR3 sequence (DNA): TGCGCCAGCAGCCCCCCGTGGCTAGCGGCCTCGAGCACCGGGGAGCTGTTTTTT. Its protein is CASSPPWLAASSTGELFF.

The gene calls are TRBV29-1 and TRBJ1-2; a possible D gene is TRBD1 (5 bases). The V gene's germline CDR1 is SQVTM and CDR2 ANQGSEA. The CDR3 runs 16 residues. V was clipped by 1 base and J by 4 bases, with 19 bases between them. The chain's CDR3 is CSVEGQRVWGSYGYTF. In nucleotides, the CDR3 is TGCAGCGTTGAAGGCCAGAGGGTGTGGGGGTCCTATGGCTACACCTTC.

Remarks on this clonotype: This probably arose from a read error, given a far larger clone one base away. This sequence joins TRBV6-5 and TRBJ2-3; 7 positions match TRBD2. The CDR3 length is 14 residues. Germline-derived CDR1 and CDR2 are MNHEY and SVGAGI. CDR3 sequence (DNA): TGTACCAGCAGTTACGGGGGGAGCACAGATACGCAGTATTTT. It yields the protein CTSSYGGSTDTQYF.

This clonotype appeared many times. The J gene is TRBJ2-3, the V gene TRBV29-1, with D unresolved. Germline CDR1 is SQVTM and CDR2 is ANQGSEA. The CDR3 consists of 16 residues. Trimming removed 0 bases from V and 3 bases from J, with 16 bases in between. The CDR3 reads CSVEDPVVAGTDTQYF. DNA of the CDR3: TGCAGCGTTGAAGATCCGGTCGTCGCCGGAACAGATACGCAGTATTTT.

This clonotype was picked up many times. The chain is built from TRBV29-1 and TRBJ1-2, with TRBD1 as a possible D gene (6 bases). This CDR3 has 13 amino acids. V was trimmed by 0 bases and J by 8 bases, leaving 13 bases between them. Germline CDR1 SQVTM, CDR2 ANQGSEA. The CDR3 is CSVEDVRGRGYTF. The CDR3 nucleotides are TGCAGCGTTGAAGATGTGCGGGGGCGCGGCTACACCTTC.

This clonotype was counted a few times. The chain recombines TRBV10-3 with TRBJ2-7; D remains ambiguous. Trimming removed 0 bases at V and 3 bases at J, with 9 bases between. The V gene's germline CDR1 is ENHRY and CDR2 SYGVKD. CDR3 length: 14 amino acids. The CDR3 DNA sequence: TGTGCCATCAGTGAGTCTGGTCCCGGCTACGAGCAGTACTTC. Translation: CAISESGPGYEQYF.